This TCR beta chain derives from a study of radiation and T cells in renal cell carcinoma. This clone occurred a few times. Assay: immunoSEQ multiplex PCR; the TCRdb copy retains only in-frame clones and omits some. The sample yields about 130,000 clones, 80% to 85% seen once. The time point: baseline pretreatment blood. Indicated treatment: 15 Gy SBRT to primary tumor, nephrectomy 4 weeks later. The input for sequencing was blood, taken from a patient whose treatment included radiotherapy and nephrectomy. The receptor was derived from a woman aged 55-70 years with renal cell carcinoma.

The CDR3 DNA reads TGTGCCAGTACGGGGACAGGGATAGCCCAAGAGACCCAGTACTTC. This translates into CASTGTGIAQETQYF. The chain carries TRBV19 and TRBJ2-5; 9 bases are a match to TRBD1. From germline, CDR1 is LNHDA and CDR2 SQIVND (reference sequence). There are 15 residues in the CDR3. Unmatched junction bases numbered 7, after V lost 7 bases and J lost 1 base. Together with reference TRBV19 and TRBJ2-5, the CDR3 gives the full variable domain: DGGITQSPKYLFRKEGQNVTLSCEQNLNHDAMYWYRQDPGQGLRLIYYSQIVNDFQKGDIAEGYSVSREKKESFPLTVTSAQKNPTAFYLCASTGTGIAQETQYFGPGTRLLVL.